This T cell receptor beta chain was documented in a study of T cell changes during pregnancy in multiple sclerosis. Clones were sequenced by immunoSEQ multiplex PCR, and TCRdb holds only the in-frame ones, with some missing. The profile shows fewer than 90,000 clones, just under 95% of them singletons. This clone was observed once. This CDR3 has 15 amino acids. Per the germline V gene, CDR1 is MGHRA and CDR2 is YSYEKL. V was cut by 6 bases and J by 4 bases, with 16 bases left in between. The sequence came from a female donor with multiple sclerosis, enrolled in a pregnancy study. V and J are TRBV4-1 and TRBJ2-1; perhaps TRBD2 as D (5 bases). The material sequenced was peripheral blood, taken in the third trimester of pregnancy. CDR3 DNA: TGCGCCAGCAGTCAAACCATGACTACTTACAATGAGCAGTTCTTC. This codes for CASSQTMTTYNEQFF.